This note documents a single TCR beta chain sequence. Its target is not known. This specimen belongs to a study of cytomegalovirus exposure and HLA in healthy donors. Findings and caveats of the study: It was found in a later analysis that first-cohort TCR clusters tended to co-occur in the 120 validation repertoires. Researchers catalogued approximately 170 TCR beta chains as cytomegalovirus-associated.

Trimming cost V 6 bases and J 2 bases; bases outside gene matches: 9. The germline V gene encodes CDR1 ENHRY and CDR2 SYGVKD. This CDR3 has 17 amino acids. Method: immunoSEQ multiplex PCR; TCRdb's copy keeps in-frame clones and lacks some. The sample consists of 80,000 or so clones, about 95% of them appearing once. The clonotype originates from a woman aged 18-29 years in good health and CMV-seronegative. The rearrangement uses TRBV10-3 and TRBJ2-2, with 10 bases lining up with TRBD2. Sequences were obtained from PBMCs. CDR3: CAISPFSGGRNTGELFF. CDR3 DNA sequence: TGTGCCATCAGCCCCTTTAGCGGGGGGCGAAACACCGGGGAGCTGTTTTTT.